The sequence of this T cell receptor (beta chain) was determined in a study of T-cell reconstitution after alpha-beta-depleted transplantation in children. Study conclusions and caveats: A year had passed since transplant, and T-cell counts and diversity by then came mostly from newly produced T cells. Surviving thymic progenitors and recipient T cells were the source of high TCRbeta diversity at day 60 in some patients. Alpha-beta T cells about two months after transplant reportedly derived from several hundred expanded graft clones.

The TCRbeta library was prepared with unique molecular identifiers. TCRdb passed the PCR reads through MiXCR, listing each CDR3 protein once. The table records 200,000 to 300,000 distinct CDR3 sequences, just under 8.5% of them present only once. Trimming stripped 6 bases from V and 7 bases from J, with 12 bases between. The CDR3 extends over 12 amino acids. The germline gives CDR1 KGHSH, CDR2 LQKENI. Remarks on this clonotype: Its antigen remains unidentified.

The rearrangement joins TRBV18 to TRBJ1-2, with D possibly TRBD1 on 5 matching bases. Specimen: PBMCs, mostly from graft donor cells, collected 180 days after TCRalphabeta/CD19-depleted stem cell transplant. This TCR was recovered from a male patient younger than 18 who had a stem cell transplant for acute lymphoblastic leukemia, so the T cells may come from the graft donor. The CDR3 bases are TGTGCCAGCTCCCTAGAGGGGTTTGGCTACACCTTC. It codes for CASSLEGFGYTF.